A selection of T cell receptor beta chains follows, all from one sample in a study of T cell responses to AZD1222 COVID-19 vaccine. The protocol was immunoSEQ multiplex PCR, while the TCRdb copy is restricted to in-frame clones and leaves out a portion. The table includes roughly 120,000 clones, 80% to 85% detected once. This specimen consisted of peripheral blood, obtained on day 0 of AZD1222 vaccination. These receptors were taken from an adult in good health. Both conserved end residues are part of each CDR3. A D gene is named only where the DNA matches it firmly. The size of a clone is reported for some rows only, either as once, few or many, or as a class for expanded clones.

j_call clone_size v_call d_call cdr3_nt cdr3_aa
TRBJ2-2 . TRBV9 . TGTGCCAGCAGCTCACACCCCCCCGGATCTGCCGGGGAGCTGTTTTTT CASSSHPPGSAGELFF
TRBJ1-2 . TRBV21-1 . TGTGCCAGCAGCAAAGATTCGGGACAGGGGAATTTTAACTACACCTTC CASSKDSGQGNFNYTF
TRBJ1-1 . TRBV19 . TGTGCCAGTATTACCCTAAGTACCGTCCCCACTGAAGCTTTCTTT CASITLSTVPTEAFF
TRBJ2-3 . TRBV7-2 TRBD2 TGTGCCAGCAGCTTAGATGGAGGCGGGAGGGCCGCGGCAGATACGCAGTATTTT CASSLDGGGRAAADTQYF
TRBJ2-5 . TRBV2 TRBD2 TGTGCCAGCAGTTTCGGTGCTAGCGGGAGGGACGACTTC CASSFGASGRDDF
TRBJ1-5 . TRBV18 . TGTGCCAGCTCAGACAGGATTAGCAATCAGCCCCAGCATTTT CASSDRISNQPQHF
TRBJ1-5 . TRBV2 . TGTGCCAGCGGCGATAACAGGTTCCTCGGTCCCCAGCATTTT CASGDNRFLGPQHF
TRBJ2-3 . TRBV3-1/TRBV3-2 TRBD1 TGTGCCAGCAGCCGGGACAGGGGCGATACGCAGTATTTT CASSRDRGDTQYF
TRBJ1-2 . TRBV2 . TGTGCCAGCAGGAGAGGTATGAGGAGTGATGGCTACACCTTC CASRRGMRSDGYTF
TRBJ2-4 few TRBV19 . TGTGCCAGTAGTAAGTCCGGGACCGGGAAAAACATTCAGTACTTC CASSKSGTGKNIQYF
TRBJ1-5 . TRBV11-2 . TGTGCCAGCAGCTTGTCAGGGGTCGGTCAGCCCCAGCATTTT CASSLSGVGQPQHF
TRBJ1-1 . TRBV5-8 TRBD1 TGTGCCAGCAGCTTTTACAGGGGGCCGGCAACTGAAGCTTTCTTT CASSFYRGPATEAFF
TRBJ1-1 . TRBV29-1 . TGCAGCGTTGTGGGTCAGTTTACTGAAGCTTTCTTT CSVVGQFTEAFF
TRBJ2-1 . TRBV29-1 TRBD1 TGCAGCGGTGCGGGACAGGACTACAATGAGCAGTTCTTC CSGAGQDYNEQFF
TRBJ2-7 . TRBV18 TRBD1 TGTGCCAGCTCAAACGCGGGACAGGGAACCTACGAGCAGTACTTC CASSNAGQGTYEQYF
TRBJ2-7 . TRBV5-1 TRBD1 TGCGCCAGCAGCTTGGTCGACAGGGCAACCTACGAGCAGTACTTC CASSLVDRATYEQYF
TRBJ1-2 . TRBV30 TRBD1 TGTGCCTGGAGCCGACAGGGGGGGTATGGCTACACCTTC CAWSRQGGYGYTF
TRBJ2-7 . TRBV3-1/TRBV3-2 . TGTGCCAGCAGCCCTCCGGGGCAGCTCAGGACCGAGCAGTACTTC CASSPPGQLRTEQYF
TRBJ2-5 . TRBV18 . TGTGCCAGCTCACCAAACACAGGGAAAGAGACCCAGTACTTC CASSPNTGKETQYF
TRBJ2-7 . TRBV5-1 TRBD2 TGCGCCAGCAGCCTACCGCGGGGGGGATACGAGCAGTACTTC CASSLPRGGYEQYF
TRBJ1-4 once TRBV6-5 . TGTGCCAGCAGTCGACCGACAGGAGCTAATGAAAAACTGTTTTTT CASSRPTGANEKLFF
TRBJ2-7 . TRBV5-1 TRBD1 TGCGCCAGCAGCTTGCAAGGACAGGGATTTACTAACTACGAGCAGTACTTC CASSLQGQGFTNYEQYF
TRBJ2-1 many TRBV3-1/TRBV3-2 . TGTGCCAGCAGCCAAATAAACGGGGTTTCCCTCGATGAGCAGTTCTTC CASSQINGVSLDEQFF
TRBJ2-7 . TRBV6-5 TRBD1 TGTGCCAGCAGTTACTCAGGACAGGGGGCGTACGAGCAGTACTTC CASSYSGQGAYEQYF
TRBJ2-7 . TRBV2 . TGTGCCAGCAGTGAAGTGTACGAGCAGTACTTC CASSEVYEQYF
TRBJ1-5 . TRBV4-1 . TGCGCCAGCAGCCAAGGAGAGGCGAGCAATCAGCCCCAGCATTTT CASSQGEASNQPQHF